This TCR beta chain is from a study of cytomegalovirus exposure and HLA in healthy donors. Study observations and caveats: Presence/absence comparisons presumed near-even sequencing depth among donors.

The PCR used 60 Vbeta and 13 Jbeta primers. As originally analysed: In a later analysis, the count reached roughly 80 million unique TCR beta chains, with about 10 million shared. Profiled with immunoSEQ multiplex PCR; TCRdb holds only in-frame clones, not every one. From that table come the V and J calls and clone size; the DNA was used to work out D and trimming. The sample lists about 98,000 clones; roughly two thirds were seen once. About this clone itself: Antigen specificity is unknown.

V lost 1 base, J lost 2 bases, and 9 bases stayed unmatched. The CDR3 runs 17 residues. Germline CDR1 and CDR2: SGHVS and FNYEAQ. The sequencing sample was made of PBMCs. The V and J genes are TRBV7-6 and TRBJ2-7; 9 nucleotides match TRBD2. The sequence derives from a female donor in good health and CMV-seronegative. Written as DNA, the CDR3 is TGTGCCAGCAGCTTAGGGTCTGGCCTAGCGGGGACCTACGAGCAGTACTTC. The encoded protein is CASSLGSGLAGTYEQYF. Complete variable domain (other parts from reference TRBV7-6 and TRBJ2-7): GAGVSQSPRYKVTKRGQDVALRCDPISGHVSLYWYRQALGQGPEFLTYFNYEAQQDKSGLPNDRFSAERPEGSISTLTIQRTEQRDSAMYRCASSLGSGLAGTYEQYFGPGTRLTVT.